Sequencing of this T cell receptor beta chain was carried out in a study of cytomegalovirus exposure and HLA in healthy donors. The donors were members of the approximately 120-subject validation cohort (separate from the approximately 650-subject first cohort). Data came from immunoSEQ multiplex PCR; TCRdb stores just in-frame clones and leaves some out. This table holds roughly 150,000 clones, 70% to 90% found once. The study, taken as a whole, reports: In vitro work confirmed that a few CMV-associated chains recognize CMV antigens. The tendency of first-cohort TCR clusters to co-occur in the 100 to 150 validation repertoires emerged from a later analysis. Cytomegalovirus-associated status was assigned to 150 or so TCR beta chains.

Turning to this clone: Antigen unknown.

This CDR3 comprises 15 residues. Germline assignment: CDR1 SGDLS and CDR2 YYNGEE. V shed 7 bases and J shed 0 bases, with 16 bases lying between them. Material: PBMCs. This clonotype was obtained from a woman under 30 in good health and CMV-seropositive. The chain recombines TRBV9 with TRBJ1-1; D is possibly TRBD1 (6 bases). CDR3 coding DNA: TGTGCCAGCTCGAGATTGGGACATTTGAACACTGAAGCTTTCTTT. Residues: CASSRLGHLNTEAFF.